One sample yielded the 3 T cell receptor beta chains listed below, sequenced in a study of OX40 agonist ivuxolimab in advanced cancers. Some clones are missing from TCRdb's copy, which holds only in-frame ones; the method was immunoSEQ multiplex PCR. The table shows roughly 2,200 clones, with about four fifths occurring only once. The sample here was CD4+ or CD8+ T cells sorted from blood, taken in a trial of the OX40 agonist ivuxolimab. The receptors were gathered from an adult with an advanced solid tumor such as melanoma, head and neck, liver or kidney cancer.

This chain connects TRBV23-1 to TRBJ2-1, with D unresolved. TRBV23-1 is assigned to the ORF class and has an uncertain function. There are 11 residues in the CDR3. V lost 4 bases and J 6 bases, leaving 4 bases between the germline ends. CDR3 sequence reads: CASSRFNEQFF. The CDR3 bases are TGCGCCAGCAGTCGTTTCAATGAGCAGTTCTTC.

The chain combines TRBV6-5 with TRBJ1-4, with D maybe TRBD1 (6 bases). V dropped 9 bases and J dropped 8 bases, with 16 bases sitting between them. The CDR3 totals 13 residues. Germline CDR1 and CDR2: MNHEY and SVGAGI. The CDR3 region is CASRGEGYEKLFF. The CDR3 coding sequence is TGTGCCAGTAGGGGGGAGGGGTACGAAAAACTGTTTTTT.

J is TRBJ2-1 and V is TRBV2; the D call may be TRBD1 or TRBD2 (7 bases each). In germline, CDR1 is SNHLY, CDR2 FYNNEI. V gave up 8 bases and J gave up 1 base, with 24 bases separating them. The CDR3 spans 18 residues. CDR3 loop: CASGTGGEDRASYNEQFF. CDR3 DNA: TGTGCCAGCGGGACGGGAGGCGAAGACAGGGCATCCTACAATGAGCAGTTCTTC.